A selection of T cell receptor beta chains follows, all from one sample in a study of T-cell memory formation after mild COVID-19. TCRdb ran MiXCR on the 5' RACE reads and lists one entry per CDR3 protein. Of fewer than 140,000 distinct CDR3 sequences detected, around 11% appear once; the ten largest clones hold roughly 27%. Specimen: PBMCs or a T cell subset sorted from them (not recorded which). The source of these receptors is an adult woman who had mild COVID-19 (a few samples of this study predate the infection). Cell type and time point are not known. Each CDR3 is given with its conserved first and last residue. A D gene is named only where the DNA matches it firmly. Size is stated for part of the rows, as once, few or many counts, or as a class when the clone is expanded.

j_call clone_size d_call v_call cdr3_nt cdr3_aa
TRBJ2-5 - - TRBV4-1 TGCGCCAGCAGCGATCAGGGGCCGGGAGAGACCCAGTACTTC CASSDQGPGETQYF
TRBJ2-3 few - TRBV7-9 TGTGCCAGCAGCTCTGGATGGGATACGCAGTATTTT CASSSGWDTQYF
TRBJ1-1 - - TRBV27 TGTGCCAGCAGTTTAAATACTTGGGGAGACGCTTTCTTT CASSLNTWGDAFF
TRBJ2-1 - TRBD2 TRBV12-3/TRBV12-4 TGTGCCAGCGGAACTAGCGGGAGCCCCGCGGTCGAGCAGTTCTTC CASGTSGSPAVEQFF
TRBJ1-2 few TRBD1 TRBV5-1 TGCGCCAGCAGCTTCGGCTTTGGACAGGTCTATGGCTACACCTTC CASSFGFGQVYGYTF
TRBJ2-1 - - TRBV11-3 TGTGCCAGCAGCTCCAGGGACTTGGACAATGAGCAGTTCTTC CASSSRDLDNEQFF
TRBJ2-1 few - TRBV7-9 TGTGCCAGCAGCTTAGGCCCTCTAGGGGCCAGCTCCTACAATGAGCAGTTCTTC CASSLGPLGASSYNEQFF
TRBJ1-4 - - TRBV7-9 TGTGCCAGCAGCCCCGCCCCTGCAACTAATGAAAAACTGTTTTTT CASSPAPATNEKLFF
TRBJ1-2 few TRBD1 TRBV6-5 TGTGCCAGCAGTTCCAGGGACAGGGGGAATGGCTACACCTTC CASSSRDRGNGYTF
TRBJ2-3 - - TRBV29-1 TGCAGCGTTGAACCCCCCAGGGGGGACCTCCCCACAGATACGCAGTATTTT CSVEPPRGDLPTDTQYF
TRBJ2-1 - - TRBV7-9 TGTGCCAGCAGCTTAGAGGGTCCCTACAATGAGCAGTTCTTC CASSLEGPYNEQFF
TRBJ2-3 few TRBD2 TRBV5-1 TGCGCCAGCAGCTCCCTCCATAGCGGGGGCTACACAGATACGCAGTATTTT CASSSLHSGGYTDTQYF
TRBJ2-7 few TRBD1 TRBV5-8 TGTGCCAGCAGCACGGGACAGGGGGTCCACGAGCAGTACTTC CASSTGQGVHEQYF
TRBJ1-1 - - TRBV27 TGTGACAGCAGTTTAGGGGCGCTCGGGGGGAACACTGAAGCTTTCTTT CDSSLGALGGNTEAFF
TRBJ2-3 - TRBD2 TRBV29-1 TGCAGCGTTGAAGAAGGCGGGGGTGGAGATACGCAGTATTTT CSVEEGGGGDTQYF
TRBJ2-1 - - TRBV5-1 TGCGCCAGCAGCTTGGTCCCACCAGGGAATGAGCAGTTCTTC CASSLVPPGNEQFF
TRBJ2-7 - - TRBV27 TGTGCCAGCAGTACGACCGTCAACTTCGGGGACTACGAGCAGTACTTC CASSTTVNFGDYEQYF
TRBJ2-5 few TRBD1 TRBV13 TGTGCCAGCAGCTCATCGACAGGGCCAGAGACCCAGTACTTC CASSSSTGPETQYF
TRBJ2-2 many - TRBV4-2 TGTGCCAGCAGCCGGACCACGGGCGGCGGCAACACCGGGGAGCTGTTTTTT CASSRTTGGGNTGELFF
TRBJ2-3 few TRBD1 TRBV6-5 TGTGCCAGCAGTCCGGGACAGGGGACAGATACGCAGTATTTT CASSPGQGTDTQYF
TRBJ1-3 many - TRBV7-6 TGTGCCAGCAGCCCGACGCCCAGCTCTGGAAACACCATATATTTT CASSPTPSSGNTIYF
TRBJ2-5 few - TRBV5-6 TGTGCCAGCAGTTTAATAATGGCTGGCGGGCAAGAGACCCAGTACTTC CASSLIMAGGQETQYF
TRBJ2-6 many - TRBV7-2 TGTGCCAGCAGCTTAGTTGGCAGTTACTCTGGGGCCAACGTCCTGACTTTC CASSLVGSYSGANVLTF
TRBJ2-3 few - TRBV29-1 TGCAGCGTTGAGGACGGGGGTCGCCCAGATACGCAGTATTTT CSVEDGGRPDTQYF
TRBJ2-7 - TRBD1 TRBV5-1 TGCGCCACCTCAGGGGGAGACTCCTACGAGCAGTACTTC CATSGGDSYEQYF
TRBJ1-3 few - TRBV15 TGTGCCACCAGCGGCAGGGATCACTCTGGAAACACCATATATTTT CATSGRDHSGNTIYF
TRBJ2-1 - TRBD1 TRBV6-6 TGTGCCAGCAGTGACCGGACAGGACACAATGAGCAGTTCTTC CASSDRTGHNEQFF
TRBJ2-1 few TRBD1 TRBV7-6 TGTGCCAGCAGCTTTCACAGGGGCTCCTACAATGAGCAGTTCTTC CASSFHRGSYNEQFF
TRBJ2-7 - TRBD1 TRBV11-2 TGTGCCAGCAGGGGGACAGGGTCCCTAGAGCAGTACTTC CASRGTGSLEQYF
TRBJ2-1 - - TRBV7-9 TGTGCCAGCAGCTTACGGTACGCGGGATTAGTGGCGTGGGAGCAGTTCTTC CASSLRYAGLVAWEQFF
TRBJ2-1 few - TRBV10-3 TGTGCCATCTTGGTCGACAATGAGCAGTTCTTC CAILVDNEQFF
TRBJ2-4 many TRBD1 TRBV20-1 TGCAGTGCTAGAGATAGGCTGGGAACAGGGGTTACCTCCAAAAACATTCAGTACTTC CSARDRLGTGVTSKNIQYF
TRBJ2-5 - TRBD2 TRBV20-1 TGCAGTGCTAGAGTGTTACCGGGAGGGTGGCAAGAGACCCAGTACTTC CSARVLPGGWQETQYF
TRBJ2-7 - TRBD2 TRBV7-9 TGTGCCAGCAGCTTAGTAGGACTAGCGAGGGACTACGAGCAGTACTTC CASSLVGLARDYEQYF
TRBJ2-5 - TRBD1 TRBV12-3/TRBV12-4 TGTGCCAGCAGTTACCGGGACAGCAAAGAGACCCAGTACTTC CASSYRDSKETQYF
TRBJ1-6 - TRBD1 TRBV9 TGTGCCAGCAGCGTAGGTGGCCCAGGGGGTTCACCCCTCCACTTT CASSVGGPGGSPLHF
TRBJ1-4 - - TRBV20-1 TGCAGTGCCACGTCCATTCAGGGAGATGAAAAACTGTTTTTT CSATSIQGDEKLFF
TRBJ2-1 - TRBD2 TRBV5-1 TGCGCCAGCAGGTCCGAACTAGCGGGAGTTGACAATGAGCAGTTCTTC CASRSELAGVDNEQFF
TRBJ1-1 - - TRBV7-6 TGTGCCAGCAGCCCCCGGGATTTGAACACTGAAGCTTTCTTT CASSPRDLNTEAFF
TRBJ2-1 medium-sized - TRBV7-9 TGTGCCAGCAGCGCCCCAATCGGCTACAATGAGCAGTTCTTC CASSAPIGYNEQFF
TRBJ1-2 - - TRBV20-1 TGCAGTGCTAGAGAATGGGATAACTATGGCTACACCTTC CSAREWDNYGYTF
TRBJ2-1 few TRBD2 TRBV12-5 TGTGCTAGTGGTTTGCTAGCGGGAGTCCAGGAGCAGTTCTTC CASGLLAGVQEQFF
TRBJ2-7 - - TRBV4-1 TGCGCCAGCAGCCAACGGGACGTAGCCTACGAGCAGTACTTC CASSQRDVAYEQYF
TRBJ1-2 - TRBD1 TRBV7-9 TGTGCCAGCAGCTTAACAGGGGAAAGGTACACCTTC CASSLTGERYTF
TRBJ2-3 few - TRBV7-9 TGTGCCAGCAGCTCGTACGAGGGACCCGCAGGGTTTACGCAGTATTTT CASSSYEGPAGFTQYF
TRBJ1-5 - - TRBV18 TGTGCCAGCTCACCAGCAAAGGGCCTCAGTCAGCCCCAGCATTTT CASSPAKGLSQPQHF
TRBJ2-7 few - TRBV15 TGTGCCACCAGCAGAAAACGAGGGGTCCACGAGCAGTACTTC CATSRKRGVHEQYF
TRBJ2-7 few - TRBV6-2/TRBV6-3 TGTGCCAGCAGTGGGGGTAGCGGTGACTCCTACGAGCAGTACTTC CASSGGSGDSYEQYF
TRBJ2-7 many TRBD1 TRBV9 TGTGCCAGCAGCGTCGCCCAGGGGGCCGCCTACGAGCAGTACTTC CASSVAQGAAYEQYF
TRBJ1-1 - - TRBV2 TGTGCCAGCAGTGTTGGTTCCGAAACCCGCGGCACTGAAGCTTTCTTT CASSVGSETRGTEAFF
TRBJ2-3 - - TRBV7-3 TGTGCCAGCAGCTTAAGTCTCCTAGCTGGGGATACGCAGTATTTT CASSLSLLAGDTQYF
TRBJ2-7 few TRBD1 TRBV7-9 TGTGCCAGCAGCTCCCATAGACAGGGCTCCTACGAGCAGTACTTC CASSSHRQGSYEQYF
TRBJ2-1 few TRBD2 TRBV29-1 TGCAGCGTGGAGCTAGCGGGGGGCAGCAATGAGCAGTTCTTC CSVELAGGSNEQFF